This T cell receptor beta chain was observed in a study of shared clonotypes between healthy human individuals. Points from the study as a whole: Shared clonotypes: approximately 5.3% naive CD4, around 4% naive CD8, 2% to 2.5% memory CD4, under 0.45% memory CD8.

Free of recent acute infections or vaccinations, the donors were healthy HIV-negative adults. Concerning this clone: Its antigen is as yet unknown.

Some clones are missing from TCRdb's copy, which holds only in-frame ones; the method was immunoSEQ multiplex PCR. This sample has over a million clones, with around 74% found just once. Trimming took 4 bases from V and 0 from J; bases not matched to a gene: 6. Looked up from germline, CDR1 is SGHRS and CDR2 is YFSETQ. This CDR3 spans 16 amino acids. Sequencing input: memory CD4+ T cells sorted from blood. Regarding subset: CD45RA-negative fraction. The origin of this receptor is a man aged 18 to 30 in good health. The rearrangement uses TRBV5-1 and TRBJ1-4; 7 nucleotides align to TRBD1. CDR3 amino acids: CASSRTGVATNEKLFF. The DNA of the CDR3 is TGCGCCAGCAGCAGGACAGGCGTTGCAACTAATGAAAAACTGTTTTTT.